This T cell receptor beta chain comes out of a study of post-analysis software for immune sequencing data. Whole-study findings and limits: Five or six TRBV segments were significantly more frequent in patients than in controls. TRBV5-6, TRBV5-1 and TRBV20-1 were among these segments.

The authors incorporated unique molecular identifiers into the TCR beta cDNA libraries. TCRdb reprocessed the PCR reads via MiXCR and lists one record per CDR3 protein. The repertoire consists of 400,000 to 500,000 distinct CDR3 sequences, with approximately 39% occurring once and the leading ten covering roughly 8.2%. Note on this clonotype: Its specificity is unknown.

CDR1 and CDR2 (germline): LGHDT, YNNKEL (reference sequence). The CDR3 has 18 residues. V lost 2 bases to trimming and J lost 8 bases; unmatched junction nucleotides: 14. V usage is TRBV3-1 and J usage is TRBJ2-1, with TRBD2 matching 11 bases. The sequenced sample consisted of blood. The origin of this receptor is a girl aged 2 to 9 with multiple sclerosis. The CDR3 spells CASSQISGLAAKLDEQFF. DNA for the CDR3: TGTGCCAGCAGCCAAATTTCGGGACTAGCGGCGAAGTTGGATGAGCAGTTCTTC.